Each of the 32 T cell receptor beta chains below was sequenced from the same sample in a study of CD8 T cells in ankylosing spondylitis. TCRdb re-called the 5' RACE reads through MiXCR, storing one row per CDR3 protein. The sample has 40,000 or so distinct CDR3 sequences, approximately 3% seen once. Specimen: blood, either unsorted or a sorted T cell fraction (not recorded which). Receptors were obtained from a male donor with ankylosing spondylitis or in good health (not recorded which).

This clonotype was seen many times. The chain recombines TRBV9 with TRBJ1-1; TRBD1 agrees at 7 bases. The J segment lost 5 bases and the V segment lost 3 bases, leaving 10 bases of the junction unmatched. Germline V gene sequence: CDR1 SGDLS, CDR2 YYNGEE. The CDR3 contains 15 residues. The DNA for the CDR3 is TGTGCCAGCAGCGGCGGACGGGACAGACAAACTGAAGCTTTCTTT. Encoded protein: CASSGGRDRQTEAFF.

This clonotype came up many times. The J gene is TRBJ1-4, the V gene TRBV9; possibly TRBD1 for D (6 bases). The CDR3 covers 15 residues. Germline loops: CDR1 SGDLS, CDR2 YYNGEE. V was shortened by 1 base and J by 3 bases, with 10 bases between the two germline ends. The CDR3 region is CASSVQGKANEKLFF. The DNA for the CDR3 is TGTGCCAGCAGCGTACAGGGGAAGGCTAATGAAAAACTGTTTTTT.

In its sample, this clonotype was seen many times. The rearrangement joins TRBV9 to TRBJ2-2; D is uncertain. The CDR3 totals 14 residues. Germline CDR1 and CDR2: SGDLS and YYNGEE. V lost 0 bases, J lost 5 bases, and 8 bases lay in between. The CDR3, as DNA: TGTGCCAGCAGCGTAGCTTTCGAGACCGGGGAGCTGTTTTTT. It codes for CASSVAFETGELFF.

This clonotype was counted many times. This rearrangement joins TRBV9 to TRBJ2-7; D may correspond to TRBD1 or TRBD2 (5 bases each). V was cut by 4 bases and J by 0 bases, with 11 bases left in between. The CDR3 runs 14 residues. CDR1 and CDR2 (germline): SGDLS, YYNGEE. CDR3 DNA sequence: TGTGCCAGCAGCTCCGGGACCGACTCCTACGAGCAGTACGTC. Translated, it gives CASSSGTDSYEQYV.

This clonotype was picked up many times. This chain uses TRBV9 with TRBJ2-3; D is unclear. V was cut by 3 bases and J by 5 bases, with 10 bases left in between. Germline assignment: CDR1 SGDLS and CDR2 YYNGEE. The CDR3 loop spans 13 amino acids. The DNA of the CDR3 is TGTGCCAGCAGCGAGGCAGCACAAGATACGCAGTATTTT. Translation: CASSEAAQDTQYF.

This clonotype was observed many times. The chain couples TRBV9 to TRBJ2-2; D call uncertain. CDR1 is SGDLS, CDR2 YYNGEE, per germline. The CDR3 covers 15 residues. Trimming removed 0 bases from V and 1 base from J, with 7 bases in between. The CDR3 here is CASSVAAVNTGELFF. CDR3 nucleotides: TGTGCCAGCAGCGTAGCTGCAGTGAACACCGGGGAGCTGTTTTTT.

This clonotype was recorded many times. The genes are TRBV9 and TRBJ1-2; 9 bases line up with TRBD1. The CDR3 runs 15 residues. Per germline, CDR1 SGDLS and CDR2 YYNGEE. V was clipped by 3 bases and J by 2 bases; unmatched bases: 5. Written as DNA, the CDR3 is TGTGCCAGCAGCGCGACAGGGGGTGGAAACTATGGCTACACCTTC. Protein product: CASSATGGGNYGYTF.

This clonotype counts as medium-sized. The chain links TRBV29-1 to TRBJ2-7; D gene ambiguous. V lost 8 bases, J lost 3 bases, and 14 bases lay in between. This CDR3 spans 12 amino acids. Germline V gene lookup returns CDR1 SQVTM and CDR2 ANQGSEA. CDR3 sequence reads: CSSILGVYEQYV. In DNA form, the CDR3 reads TGCAGCTCCATTCTAGGCGTCTACGAGCAGTACGTC.

The chain carries TRBV9 and TRBJ2-1; 12 bases align to TRBD1. Trimming removed 3 bases from V and 8 bases from J; junction bases left unmatched: 12. The CDR3 length is 17 residues. The germline CDR1 and CDR2 sequences are SGDLS and YYNGEE. Written as DNA, the CDR3 is TGTGCCAGCAGCGCCGGCTCCGGGACAGGGGGCAGGGATGAGCAGTTCTTC. Translation: CASSAGSGTGGRDEQFF. Filled out from reference TRBV9 and TRBJ2-1, the complete variable domain reads DSGVTQTPKHLITATGQRVTLRCSPRSGDLSVYWYQQSLDQGLQFLIQYYNGEERAKGNILERFSAQQFPDLHSELNLSSLELGDSALYFCASSAGSGTGGRDEQFFGPGTRLTVL.

This chain joins TRBV9 and TRBJ1-2; TRBD1 might be the D (5 bases). Between the trimmed V and J ends, which lost 2 bases and 2 bases, there was a span of 13 bases. This CDR3 has 15 amino acids. The germline gives CDR1 SGDLS, CDR2 YYNGEE. CDR3 amino acids: CASSVGHGLNYGYTF. CDR3 DNA: TGTGCCAGCAGCGTTGGACATGGACTGAACTATGGCTACACCTTC.

This clonotype was counted ten times or more. This chain connects TRBV9 to TRBJ2-3; TRBD2 matches 9 bases. This CDR3 region has 14 residues. The V segment lost 0 bases and the J segment 6 bases; nucleotides outside the gene matches: 2. Germline-derived CDR1 and CDR2 are SGDLS and YYNGEE. CDR3 nucleotides: TGTGCCAGCAGCGTAGGCGGGGGGGCGGATACGCAGTATTTT. The encoded protein is CASSVGGGADTQYF.

This clonotype came up many times. The chain combines TRBV9 with TRBJ2-6; TRBD1 matches at 9 bases. The CDR3 loop spans 16 amino acids. In germline, CDR1 is SGDLS, CDR2 YYNGEE. Trimming at V came to 4 bases and at J to 4 bases, leaving 6 bases not matched to a gene. DNA of the CDR3: TGTGCCAGCAGCTTTGGACAGGGGAACGGGGCCAACGTCCTGACTTTC. Amino acid sequence: CASSFGQGNGANVLTF.

This clonotype appeared many times. This rearrangement joins TRBV9 to TRBJ2-3, with D possibly TRBD2 on 5 matching bases. The length of the CDR3 is 14 residues. V was clipped by 4 bases and J by 3 bases, with 12 bases between them. Germline CDR1 reads SGDLS; CDR2 reads YYNGEE. Here the CDR3 reads CASSTGVQTDTQYF. Here the CDR3 DNA reads TGTGCCAGCAGCACCGGGGTTCAAACAGATACGCAGTATTTT.

This clonotype has ten or more counts. V is TRBV9 and J is TRBJ2-3; TRBD2 agrees at 10 bases. In germline, CDR1 is SGDLS, CDR2 YYNGEE. The V and J ends lost 3 bases and 4 bases, in that order; junction bases with no gene match: 11. This CDR3 spans 17 amino acids. CDR3 sequence: CASSEGLRAGGPDTQYF. CDR3 in DNA: TGTGCCAGCAGCGAGGGGTTAAGAGCGGGGGGGCCAGATACGCAGTATTTT.

This clonotype was observed at least ten times. The chain employs TRBV9 and TRBJ1-2; tentative D call: TRBD1 (5 bases). The germline V gene encodes CDR1 SGDLS and CDR2 YYNGEE. CDR3 size: 15 residues. V lost 0 bases and J 4 bases, leaving 13 bases between the germline ends. CDR3 nucleotides: TGTGCCAGCAGCGTAGCGGCAGGGTGGGGCTATGGCTACACCTTC. As protein: CASSVAAGWGYGYTF.

This clonotype was picked up many times. The chain carries TRBV9 and TRBJ2-1, with D perhaps matching TRBD1 or TRBD2 (5 bases each). The CDR3 runs to 15 residues. V was clipped by 0 bases and J by 4 bases, with 11 bases between them. The germline V gene encodes CDR1 SGDLS and CDR2 YYNGEE. The DNA of the CDR3 is TGTGCCAGCAGCGTAGAAGGGGACGGGTACAATGAGCAGTTCTTC. Its translation: CASSVEGDGYNEQFF.

This clonotype was picked up many times. The chain couples TRBV9 to TRBJ1-2, with 10 bases that match TRBD1. Germline trimming cut 2 bases from V and 4 bases from J; bases unmatched to any gene: 8. The germline V gene encodes CDR1 SGDLS and CDR2 YYNGEE. The CDR3 has 16 residues. The CDR3 reads CASSVGTGALGYGYTF. Here the CDR3 DNA reads TGTGCCAGCAGCGTGGGGACAGGGGCTCTCGGCTATGGCTACACCTTC.

This clonotype was seen ten or more times. V gene TRBV27 combines with J gene TRBJ1-3; D is perhaps TRBD1 (6 bases). Germline V gene sequence: CDR1 MNHEY, CDR2 SMNVEV (reference sequence). With 1 base removed from V and 4 bases from J, the gap between germline ends came to 14 bases. The CDR3 runs 16 residues. The CDR3 region has the DNA TGTGCCAGCAGTTTATATCTCCGGGGGGCCGGAAACACCATATATTTT. Translated, it gives CASSLYLRGAGNTIYF.

This clonotype was counted at least ten times. The J gene is TRBJ2-2, the V gene TRBV9; 14 nucleotides match TRBD2. Trimming at V came to 7 bases and at J to 4 bases, leaving 12 bases not matched to a gene. CDR1 and CDR2 from the germline V gene are SGDLS and YYNGEE. The CDR3 runs 18 residues. CDR3 amino acids: CASGGGLAGGSGTGELFF. The CDR3 nucleotides are TGTGCCAGCGGGGGCGGACTAGCGGGGGGATCGGGCACCGGGGAGCTGTTTTTT. Full variable domain (missing parts from reference TRBV9 and TRBJ2-2): DSGVTQTPKHLITATGQRVTLRCSPRSGDLSVYWYQQSLDQGLQFLIQYYNGEERAKGNILERFSAQQFPDLHSELNLSSLELGDSALYFCASGGGLAGGSGTGELFFGEGSRLTVL.

This clonotype has at least ten counts. The J gene is TRBJ2-5, the V gene TRBV9; TRBD2 aligns across 8 bases. CDR1 is SGDLS and CDR2 is YYNGEE in the germline V gene. Germline trimming cut 0 bases from V and 5 bases from J; bases unmatched to any gene: 6. This CDR3 is built from 15 residues. In nucleotides, the CDR3 is TGTGCCAGCAGCGTAGCAGCGGGAGTAAGGGAGACCCAGTACTTC. It specifies CASSVAAGVRETQYF.

The rearrangement links TRBV9 to TRBJ2-3, with 14 bases aligning to TRBD2. V lost 4 bases to trimming and J lost 6 bases; unmatched junction nucleotides: 1. The CDR3 runs to 14 residues. Per germline, CDR1 SGDLS and CDR2 YYNGEE. The DNA of the CDR3 is TGTGCCAGCAGCCGACTAGCGGGGGGGGATACGCAGTATTTT. Translated: CASSRLAGGDTQYF.

This clonotype was counted many times. The J gene is TRBJ1-2, the V gene TRBV9, with TRBD1 as a possible D gene (6 bases). Trimming took off 0 bases at V and 4 bases at J, with 16 bases between the two ends. Per germline, CDR1 SGDLS and CDR2 YYNGEE. This CDR3 comprises 16 residues. The CDR3 nucleotides are TGTGCCAGCAGCGTAGTGGGGGGCCCGGACGGCTATGGCTACACCTTC. This encodes CASSVVGGPDGYGYTF.

This clonotype was observed many times. This sequence joins TRBV9 and TRBJ1-2; no reliable D call. V gave up 5 bases and J gave up 1 base, with 15 bases separating them. The germline V gene has CDR1 SGDLS and CDR2 YYNGEE. The CDR3 covers 15 residues. The CDR3 DNA is TGTGCCAGCAGTCGCCTGGCAGGAAATAACTATGGCTACACCTTC. This encodes CASSRLAGNNYGYTF.

The chain links TRBV9 to TRBJ1-1, with a tentative D call TRBD1 (5 bases). The length of the CDR3 is 13 residues. The germline gives CDR1 SGDLS, CDR2 YYNGEE. Trimming took off 4 bases at V and 4 bases at J, with 11 bases between the two ends. CDR3 residues: CASSSRVGTEAFF. The CDR3 bases are TGTGCCAGCAGCTCCAGGGTTGGCACTGAAGCTTTCTTT.

The table lists this clonotype with a few counts. The V gene is TRBV9, the J gene TRBJ1-2; maybe TRBD1 (5 bases). The V end was cut by 0 bases, the J end by 6 bases, with 9 bases between. This CDR3 contains 13 residues. The germline gives CDR1 SGDLS, CDR2 YYNGEE. The CDR3 spells CASSVVPGHGYTF. In DNA form, the CDR3 reads TGTGCCAGCAGCGTAGTCCCGGGGCATGGCTACACCTTC.

This clonotype was observed at least ten times. V gene TRBV9 combines with J gene TRBJ1-5; D is perhaps TRBD1 (6 bases). Trimming removed 7 bases from V and 8 bases from J, with 13 bases in between. The germline gives CDR1 SGDLS, CDR2 YYNGEE. CDR3 size: 12 residues. The CDR3 spells CASGKGDKPQHF. The CDR3 DNA reads TGTGCCAGCGGTAAGGGGGACAAGCCCCAGCATTTT.

In its sample, this clonotype was seen many times. In DNA form, the CDR3 reads TGTGCCAGCAGCCCCACAGGCCTCCAAGAGACCCAGTACTTC. Amino acid sequence: CASSPTGLQETQYF. The chain uses TRBV9 and TRBJ2-5; a weak D match, TRBD1 (5 bases). V dropped 4 bases and J dropped 1 base, with 11 bases sitting between them. Germline lookup yields CDR1 SGDLS and CDR2 YYNGEE. CDR3 length equals 14 residues.

Many counts were recorded for this clonotype. The chain is built from TRBV9 and TRBJ2-1, with no clear D. Trimming cost V 0 bases and J 6 bases, with 10 bases left between them. Germline V gene sequence: CDR1 SGDLS, CDR2 YYNGEE. The CDR3 consists of 14 residues. CDR3 in DNA: TGTGCCAGCAGCGTAGATGCCCACTCCAATGAGCAGTTCTTC. This encodes CASSVDAHSNEQFF.

This clonotype was found many times. The rearrangement uses TRBV9 and TRBJ2-1, with TRBD2 as a possible D gene (5 bases). CDR1 and CDR2 from the germline V gene are SGDLS and YYNGEE. This CDR3 spans 14 amino acids. Trimming removed 6 bases from V and 9 bases from J, with 19 bases in between. The CDR3 coding sequence is TGTGCCAGCACCAACTCGATTGAAGGAGGTGAGCAGTTCTTC. Protein: CASTNSIEGGEQFF.

This clonotype showed up many times. V and J are TRBV9 and TRBJ1-2; D remains unclear. The CDR3 length is 14 residues. Germline lookup yields CDR1 SGDLS and CDR2 YYNGEE. The V end lost 4 bases, the J end lost 4 bases, and 14 bases lay between the germline ends. The CDR3 loop is CASSPDVSPYGYTF. In DNA, the CDR3 is TGTGCCAGCAGCCCCGATGTCAGCCCCTATGGCTACACCTTC.

By sample share, this clonotype is medium-sized (0.01 to 0.1%). The chain recombines TRBV25-1 with TRBJ2-7; tentatively, D is TRBD1 (6 bases). The CDR3 covers 15 residues. V lost 9 bases and J 3 bases, leaving 21 bases between the germline ends. Germline loops: CDR1 MGHDK, CDR2 SYGVNS. CDR3 nucleotide sequence: TGTGCCAGTTACTCCTCTAGGGACAAGATCTACGAGCAGTACGTC. Its protein is CASYSSRDKIYEQYV.

This clonotype was seen repeatedly, ten times or more. The CDR3: CASSFGPSTDTQYF. The CDR3 DNA follows: TGTGCCAGCAGCTTCGGACCCAGCACAGATACGCAGTATTTT. The J gene is TRBJ2-3, the V gene TRBV9, with no clear D. Germline CDR1 and CDR2: SGDLS and YYNGEE. Trimming removed 4 bases at V and 0 bases at J, with 9 bases between. The CDR3 runs 14 residues.